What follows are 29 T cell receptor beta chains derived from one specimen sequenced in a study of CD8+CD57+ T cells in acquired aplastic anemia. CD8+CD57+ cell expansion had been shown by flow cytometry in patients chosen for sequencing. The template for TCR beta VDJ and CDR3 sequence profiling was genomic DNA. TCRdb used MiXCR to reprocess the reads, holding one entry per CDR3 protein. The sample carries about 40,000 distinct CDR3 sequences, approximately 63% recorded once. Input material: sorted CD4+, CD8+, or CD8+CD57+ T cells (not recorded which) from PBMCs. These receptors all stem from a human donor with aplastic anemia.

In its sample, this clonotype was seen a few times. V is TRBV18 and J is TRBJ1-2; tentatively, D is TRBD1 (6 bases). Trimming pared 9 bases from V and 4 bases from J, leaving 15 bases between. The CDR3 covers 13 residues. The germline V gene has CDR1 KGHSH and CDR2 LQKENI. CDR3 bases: TGTGCCAGGAACAGGGTGGTGAGCTATGGCTACACCTTC. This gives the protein CARNRVVSYGYTF.

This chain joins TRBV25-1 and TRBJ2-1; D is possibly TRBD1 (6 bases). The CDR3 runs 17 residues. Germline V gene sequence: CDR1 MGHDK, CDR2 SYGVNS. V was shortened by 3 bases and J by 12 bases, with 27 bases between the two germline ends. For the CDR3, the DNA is TGTGCCAGCAGTGAGGTGGGGGCGGACTCGATCGTCAACGGGCAGTTCTTC. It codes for CASSEVGADSIVNGQFF.

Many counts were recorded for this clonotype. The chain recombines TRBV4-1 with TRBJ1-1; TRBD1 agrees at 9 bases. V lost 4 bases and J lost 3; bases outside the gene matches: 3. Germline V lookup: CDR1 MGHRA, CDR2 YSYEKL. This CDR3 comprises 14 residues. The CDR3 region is CASSRQGGDTEAFF. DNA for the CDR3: TGCGCCAGCAGCCGACAGGGGGGCGACACTGAAGCTTTCTTT.

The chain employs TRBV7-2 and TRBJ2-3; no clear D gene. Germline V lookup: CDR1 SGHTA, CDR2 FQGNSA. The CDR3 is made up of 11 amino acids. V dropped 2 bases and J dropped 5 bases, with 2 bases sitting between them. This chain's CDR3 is CASSLRDTQYF. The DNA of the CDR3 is TGTGCCAGCAGCTTAAGAGATACGCAGTATTTT. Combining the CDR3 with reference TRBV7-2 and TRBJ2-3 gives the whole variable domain GAGVSQSPSNKVTEKGKDVELRCDPISGHTALYWYRQSLGQGLEFLIYFQGNSAPDKSGLPSDRFSAERTGGSVSTLTIQRTQQEDSAVYLCASSLRDTQYFGPGTRLTVL.

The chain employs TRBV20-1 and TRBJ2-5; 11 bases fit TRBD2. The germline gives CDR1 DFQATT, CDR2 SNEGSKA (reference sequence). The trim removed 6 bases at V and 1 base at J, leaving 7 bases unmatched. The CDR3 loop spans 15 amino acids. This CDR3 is CSANTGTSGQETQYF. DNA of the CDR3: TGCAGTGCCAACACCGGGACTAGCGGCCAAGAGACCCAGTACTTC.

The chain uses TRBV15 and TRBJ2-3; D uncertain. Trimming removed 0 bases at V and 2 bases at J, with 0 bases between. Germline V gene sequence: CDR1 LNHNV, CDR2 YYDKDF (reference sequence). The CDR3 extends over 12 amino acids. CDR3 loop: CATSRDTDTQYF. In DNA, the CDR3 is TGTGCCACCAGCAGAGACACAGATACGCAGTATTTT.

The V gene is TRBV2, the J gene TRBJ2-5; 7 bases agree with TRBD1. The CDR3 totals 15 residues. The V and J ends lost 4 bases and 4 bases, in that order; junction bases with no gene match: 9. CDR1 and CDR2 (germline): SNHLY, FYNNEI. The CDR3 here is CASSAETGSRETQYF. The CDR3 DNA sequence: TGTGCCAGCAGTGCTGAGACAGGGAGTCGAGAGACCCAGTACTTC.

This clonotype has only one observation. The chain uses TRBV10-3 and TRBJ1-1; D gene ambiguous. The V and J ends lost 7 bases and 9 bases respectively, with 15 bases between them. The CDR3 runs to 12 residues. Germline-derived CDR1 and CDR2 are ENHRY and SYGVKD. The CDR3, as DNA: TGTGCCATCACCAATTCAGGAGGAAAAGCTTTCTTT. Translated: CAITNSGGKAFF.

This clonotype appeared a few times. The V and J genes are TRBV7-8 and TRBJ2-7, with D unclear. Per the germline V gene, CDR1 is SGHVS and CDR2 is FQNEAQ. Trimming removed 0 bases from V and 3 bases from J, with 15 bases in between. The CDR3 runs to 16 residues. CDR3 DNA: TGTGCCAGCAGCTTAGCGAGTACAGCCCTGAACTACGAGCAGTACTTC. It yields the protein CASSLASTALNYEQYF. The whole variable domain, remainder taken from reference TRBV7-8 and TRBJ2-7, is GAGVSQSPRYKVAKRGQDVALRCDPISGHVSLFWYQQALGQGPEFLTYFQNEAQLDKSGLPSDRFFAERPEGSVSTLKIQRTQQEDSAVYLCASSLASTALNYEQYFGPGTRLTVT.

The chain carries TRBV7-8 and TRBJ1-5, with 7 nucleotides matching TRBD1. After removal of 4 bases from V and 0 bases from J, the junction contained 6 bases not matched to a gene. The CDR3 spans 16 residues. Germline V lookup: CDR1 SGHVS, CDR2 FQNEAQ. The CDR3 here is CASSSPGQYSNQPQHF. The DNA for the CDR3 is TGTGCCAGCAGCTCCCCGGGACAGTATAGCAATCAGCCCCAGCATTTT.

CDR3 in amino acids: CASSIQQGGYEQYF. The CDR3 DNA is TGTGCCAGTAGTATACAACAAGGAGGCTACGAGCAGTACTTC. The chain couples TRBV19 to TRBJ2-7, with D tentatively TRBD2 (5 bases). Trimming cost V 2 bases and J 3 bases, with 11 bases left between them. Per the germline V gene, CDR1 is LNHDA and CDR2 is SQIVND (reference sequence). The CDR3 loop spans 14 amino acids.

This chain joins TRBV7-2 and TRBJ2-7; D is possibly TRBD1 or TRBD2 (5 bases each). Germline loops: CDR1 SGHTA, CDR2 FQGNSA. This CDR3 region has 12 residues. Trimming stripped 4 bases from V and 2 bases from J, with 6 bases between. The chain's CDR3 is CASSSGPYEQYF. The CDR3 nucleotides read TGTGCCAGCAGCTCGGGACCCTACGAGCAGTACTTC.

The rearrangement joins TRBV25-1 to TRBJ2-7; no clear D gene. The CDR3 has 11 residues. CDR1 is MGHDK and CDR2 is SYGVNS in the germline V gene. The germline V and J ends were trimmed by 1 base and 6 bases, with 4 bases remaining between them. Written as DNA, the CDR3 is TGTGCCAGCAGTGAATTGATCGAGCAGTACTTC. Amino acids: CASSELIEQYF.

DNA for the CDR3: TGTGCCAGTCCCGGGGATTCGTTACCCACCGGGGAGCTGTTTTTT. The encoded protein is CASPGDSLPTGELFF. The V call is TRBV2, the J call TRBJ2-2; TRBD2 is a possible D gene (5 bases). The germline V gene has CDR1 SNHLY and CDR2 FYNNEI. The germline V and J ends were trimmed by 9 bases and 4 bases, with 18 bases remaining between them. This CDR3 contains 15 residues.

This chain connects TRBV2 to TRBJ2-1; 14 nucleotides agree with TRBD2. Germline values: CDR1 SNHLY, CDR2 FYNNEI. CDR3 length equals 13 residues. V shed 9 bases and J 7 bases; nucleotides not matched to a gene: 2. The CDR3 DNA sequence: TGTGCCAGGGGGACTAGCGGGGGAAATGAGCAGTTCTTC. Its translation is CARGTSGGNEQFF.

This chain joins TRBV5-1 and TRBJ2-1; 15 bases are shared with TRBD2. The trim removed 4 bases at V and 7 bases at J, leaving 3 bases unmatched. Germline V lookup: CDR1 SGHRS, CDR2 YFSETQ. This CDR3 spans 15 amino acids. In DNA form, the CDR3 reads TGCGCCAGCAGCGCCGGGACTAGCGGGAGGAATGAGCAGTTCTTC. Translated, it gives CASSAGTSGRNEQFF.

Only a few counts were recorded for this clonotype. The DNA for the CDR3 is TGCAGCGTTAGACTATCGGGGGCAGGAGGCTATGGCTACACCTTC. Amino acids: CSVRLSGAGGYGYTF. This rearrangement joins TRBV29-1 to TRBJ1-2; D possibly corresponds to TRBD1 (6 bases). Germline V gene lookup returns CDR1 SQVTM and CDR2 ANQGSEA. V lost 5 bases to trimming and J lost 4 bases, with 20 bases between them. The CDR3 extends over 15 amino acids.

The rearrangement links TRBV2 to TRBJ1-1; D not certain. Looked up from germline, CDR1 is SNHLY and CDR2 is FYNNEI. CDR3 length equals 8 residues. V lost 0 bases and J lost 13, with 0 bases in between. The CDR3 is CASSEAFF. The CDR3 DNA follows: TGTGCCAGCAGTGAAGCTTTCTTT. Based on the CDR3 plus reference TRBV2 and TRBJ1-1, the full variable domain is EPEVTQTPSHQVTQMGQEVILRCVPISNHLYFYWYRQILGQKVEFLVSFYNNEISEKSEIFDDQFSVERPDGSNFTLKIRSTKLEDSAMYFCASSEAFFGQGTRLTVV.

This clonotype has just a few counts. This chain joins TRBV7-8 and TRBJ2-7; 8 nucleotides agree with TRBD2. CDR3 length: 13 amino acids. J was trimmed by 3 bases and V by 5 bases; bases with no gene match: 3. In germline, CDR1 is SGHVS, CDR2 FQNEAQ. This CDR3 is CASSGLAVYEQYF. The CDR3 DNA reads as TGTGCCAGCAGCGGACTAGCAGTCTACGAGCAGTACTTC.

CDR3 loop: CASSRDSYNEQFF. Here the CDR3 DNA reads TGTGCCAGCAGCCGGGACAGCTACAATGAGCAGTTCTTC. This chain joins TRBV7-9 and TRBJ2-1, with 7 bases lining up with TRBD1. Per the germline V gene, CDR1 is SEHNR and CDR2 is FQNEAQ (reference sequence). The CDR3 runs 13 residues. V was clipped by 5 bases and J by 3 bases; unmatched bases: 1.

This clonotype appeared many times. The DNA for the CDR3 is TGTGCCAGCAGTTTAGCCGTGGACAGTTTTGGCTACACCTTC. It yields the protein CASSLAVDSFGYTF. The gene calls are TRBV27 and TRBJ1-2; D may be TRBD1 (6 bases). Trimming cost V 2 bases and J 7 bases, with 14 bases left between them. Germline lookup yields CDR1 MNHEY and CDR2 SMNVEV (reference sequence). There are 14 residues in the CDR3.

CDR3 in DNA: TGTGCCAGTTCGGACTTCCTGAACACCGGGGAGCTGTTTTTT. Translated: CASSDFLNTGELFF. V gene TRBV2 combines with J gene TRBJ2-2; weak D call: TRBD2 (5 bases). CDR3 length equals 14 residues. V lost 9 bases to trimming and J lost 1 base, with 12 bases between them. Germline V CDR1 and CDR2: SNHLY, FYNNEI.

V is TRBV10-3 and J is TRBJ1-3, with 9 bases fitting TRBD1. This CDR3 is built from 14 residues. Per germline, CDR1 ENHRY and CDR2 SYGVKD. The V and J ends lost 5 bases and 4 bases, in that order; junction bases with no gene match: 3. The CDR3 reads CAISWTGAGNTIYF. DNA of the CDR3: TGTGCCATCAGTTGGACAGGGGCAGGAAACACCATATATTTT.

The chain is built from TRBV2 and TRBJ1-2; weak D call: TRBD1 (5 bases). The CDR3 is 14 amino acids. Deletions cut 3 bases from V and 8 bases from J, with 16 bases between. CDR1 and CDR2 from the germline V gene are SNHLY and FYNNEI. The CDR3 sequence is CASSEVDFKGGYTF. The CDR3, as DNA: TGTGCCAGCAGTGAGGTGGACTTCAAGGGGGGCTACACCTTC.

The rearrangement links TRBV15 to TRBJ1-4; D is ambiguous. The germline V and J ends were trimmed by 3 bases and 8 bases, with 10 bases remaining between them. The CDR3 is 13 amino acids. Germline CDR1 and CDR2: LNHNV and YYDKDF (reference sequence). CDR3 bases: TGTGCCACCAGCAGGGTCGCCGGGGAAAAACTGTTTTTT. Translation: CATSRVAGEKLFF.

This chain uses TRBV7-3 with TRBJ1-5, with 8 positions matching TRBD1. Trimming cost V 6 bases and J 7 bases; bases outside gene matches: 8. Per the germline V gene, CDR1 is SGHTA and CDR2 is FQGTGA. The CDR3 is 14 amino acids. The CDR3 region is CASRQDRADQPQHF. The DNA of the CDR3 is TGTGCCAGCAGACAGGACAGGGCCGACCAGCCCCAGCATTTT.

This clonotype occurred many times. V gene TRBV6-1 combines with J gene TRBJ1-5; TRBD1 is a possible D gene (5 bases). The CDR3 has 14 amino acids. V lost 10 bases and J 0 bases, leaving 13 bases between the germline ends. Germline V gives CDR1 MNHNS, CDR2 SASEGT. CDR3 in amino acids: CAIRDFYSNQPQHF. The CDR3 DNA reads TGTGCCATACGGGACTTTTATAGCAATCAGCCCCAGCATTTT.

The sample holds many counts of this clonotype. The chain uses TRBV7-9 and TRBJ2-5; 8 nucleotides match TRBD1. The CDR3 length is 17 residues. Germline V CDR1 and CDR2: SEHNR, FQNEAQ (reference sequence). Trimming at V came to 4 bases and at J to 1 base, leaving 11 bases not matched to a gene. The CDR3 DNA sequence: TGTGCCAGCAGCTCCCTTACCCGGGACAGGACCCAAGAGACCCAGTACTTC. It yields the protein CASSSLTRDRTQETQYF.

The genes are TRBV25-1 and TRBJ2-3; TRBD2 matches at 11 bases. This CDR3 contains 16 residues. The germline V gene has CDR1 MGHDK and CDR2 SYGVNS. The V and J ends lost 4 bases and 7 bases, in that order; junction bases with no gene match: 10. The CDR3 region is CASSGQDSGRGYTQYF. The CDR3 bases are TGTGCCAGCAGTGGACAAGATAGCGGGAGGGGGTATACGCAGTATTTT.